The 32 T cell receptor beta chains in this list originate from one sample, sequenced in a study of identifying expanded T cells in peripheral blood. The method was immunoSEQ multiplex PCR; TCRdb's version includes in-frame clones alone and lacks a portion of them. The data contain under 95,000 clones, approximately 90% of them singletons. Sequenced input: blood. All receptors come from a person aged 18-70 years in good health.

Of note for this clone: An end of the junction does not agree with germline; a read error may underlie this. J is TRBJ1-2 and V is TRBV29-1, with 7 nucleotides matching TRBD1. The length of the CDR3 is 13 residues. CDR1 and CDR2 (germline): SQVTM, ANQGSEA. The CDR3 loop is CSVEGQDDYGYTF. Written as DNA, the CDR3 is TGCAGCGTAGAAGGACAGGATGACTATGGCTACACCTTC.

The chain links TRBV30 to TRBJ1-1; D gene unclear. The CDR3 extends over 13 amino acids. V was pared by 8 bases and J by 11 bases, with 24 bases between. The germline gives CDR1 GTSNPN, CDR2 SVGIG (reference sequence). Here the CDR3 reads CAESGGSQYPAFF. Written as DNA, the CDR3 is TGTGCCGAATCGGGAGGGAGCCAGTATCCGGCTTTCTTT.

The chain has TRBV6-6 and TRBJ1-1; 7 positions agree with TRBD1. Trimming at V came to 6 bases and at J to 1 base, leaving 2 bases not matched to a gene. CDR3 length: 13 residues. In germline, CDR1 is MNHNY, CDR2 SVGAGI (reference sequence). The CDR3 here is CASSDRENTEAFF. The CDR3 DNA reads TGTGCCAGCAGCGACAGGGAGAACACTGAAGCTTTCTTT.

The J gene is TRBJ2-5, the V gene TRBV21-1; the table gives TRBD2 as D, unverified against the DNA. TRBV21-1 is classified as a pseudogene. The CDR3 covers 13 residues. The CDR3 DNA is TGTGATCGACTAGCGGGGGGGCAAGAGACCCAGTACTTC. Amino acid sequence: CDRLAGGQETQYF.

The V call is TRBV11-2, the J call TRBJ2-5, with D perhaps TRBD1 (5 bases). The germline CDR1 and CDR2 sequences are SGHAT and FQNNGV. The ends were cut back, 3 bases at V and 7 bases at J, with 12 bases in the middle. The CDR3 has 13 amino acids. CDR3 DNA: TGTGCCAGCAGCTTCCCAGGGTTGGGGACCCAGTACTTC. Protein sequence: CASSFPGLGTQYF.

As DNA, the CDR3 is TGCAGCGTTGAATCTCCGGGGGAGGAAAAACTGTTTTTT. It yields the protein CSVESPGEEKLFF. V and J are TRBV29-1 and TRBJ1-4; D is possibly TRBD1 (5 bases). This CDR3 contains 13 residues. Per germline, CDR1 SQVTM and CDR2 ANQGSEA. Between the trimmed V and J ends, which lost 2 bases and 8 bases, there was a span of 12 bases.

The chain recombines TRBV27 with TRBJ2-1, with D unresolved. CDR3 length: 13 residues. V dropped 2 bases and J dropped 5 bases, with 7 bases sitting between them. The V gene's germline CDR1 is MNHEY and CDR2 SMNVEV (reference sequence). The CDR3 loop is CASSLNEHNEQFF. In DNA form, the CDR3 reads TGTGCCAGCAGTTTAAATGAGCACAATGAGCAGTTCTTC.

J is TRBJ2-1 and V is TRBV7-3; 10 bases match TRBD2. This CDR3 is built from 15 residues. The V and J ends lost 4 bases and 6 bases, in that order; junction bases with no gene match: 6. Looked up from germline, CDR1 is SGHTA and CDR2 is FQGTGA. CDR3 nucleotide sequence: TGTGCCAGCAGCTCTAGCGGGAGCTCTCTCAATGAGCAGTTCTTC. It yields the protein CASSSSGSSLNEQFF.

V is TRBV5-5 and J is TRBJ2-2, with D tentatively TRBD1 (5 bases). The CDR3 extends over 15 amino acids. Germline CDR1 SGHKS, CDR2 YYEKEE (reference sequence). Trimming left V 2 bases short and J 5 bases short, with 13 bases between. In DNA, the CDR3 is TGTGCCAGCAGCTTCGTTTCAGGGCCGACCGGGGAGCTGTTTTTT. This codes for CASSFVSGPTGELFF.

The chain employs TRBV19 and TRBJ1-1, with D unclear. Trimming cost V 3 bases and J 0 bases, with 2 bases left between them. Germline V gene sequence: CDR1 LNHDA, CDR2 SQIVND (reference sequence). This CDR3 has 12 amino acids. This CDR3 reads CASSIVNTEAFF. CDR3 DNA: TGTGCCAGTAGTATCGTGAACACTGAAGCTTTCTTT.

This clone has only one observation. V is TRBV19 and J is TRBJ2-7; 9 bases agree with TRBD2. V shed 6 bases, J shed 4 bases, and the junction held 7 bases outside the gene matches. The CDR3 totals 14 residues. The germline CDR1 and CDR2 sequences are LNHDA and SQIVND (reference sequence). The CDR3 sequence is CASRNIAGEYEQYF. As DNA, the CDR3 is TGTGCCAGTAGAAATATAGCGGGAGAATACGAGCAGTACTTC.

The chain employs TRBV27 and TRBJ2-7, with D possibly matching TRBD2 (6 bases). The germline CDR1 and CDR2 sequences are MNHEY and SMNVEV (reference sequence). The CDR3 length is 12 residues. Trimming took off 8 bases at V and 2 bases at J, with 10 bases between the two ends. CDR3: CASPAGPYEQYF. In DNA, the CDR3 is TGTGCCAGCCCGGCGGGGCCCTACGAGCAGTACTTC.

The rearrangement joins TRBV19 to TRBJ1-5; no firm D call. The CDR3 consists of 15 residues. Germline V CDR1 and CDR2: LNHDA, SQIVND (reference sequence). Between the trimmed V and J ends, which lost 10 bases and 4 bases, there was a span of 20 bases. The CDR3 region has the DNA TGTGCCACCCACCATGATGGCAGAGTTAATCAGCCCCAGCATTTT. This sequence encodes CATHHDGRVNQPQHF.

V and J are TRBV5-1 and TRBJ2-7; the D gene is possibly TRBD2 (5 bases). This CDR3 comprises 15 residues. Trimming stripped 2 bases from V and 5 bases from J, with 17 bases between. Germline V gives CDR1 SGHRS, CDR2 YFSETQ. This chain's CDR3 is CASSLGLQSRNEQYF. CDR3 sequence (DNA): TGCGCCAGCAGCTTAGGACTCCAGTCGCGCAACGAGCAGTACTTC.

The genes are TRBV29-1 and TRBJ2-1; the D gene is possibly TRBD2 (5 bases). The V end was cut by 3 bases, the J end by 7 bases, with 16 bases between. Germline V gene sequence: CDR1 SQVTM, CDR2 ANQGSEA. The CDR3 sequence is 14 residues long. The DNA of the CDR3 is TGCAGCGTTGACCCATCCGGGGTAGGTAATGAGCAGTTCTTC. Protein product: CSVDPSGVGNEQFF.

This clone occurred a few times. The chain has TRBV10-2 and TRBJ2-1; D remains unclear. The ends were cut back, 3 bases at V and 5 bases at J, with 2 bases in the middle. CDR3 length equals 11 residues. Germline V CDR1 and CDR2: WSHSY, SAAADI. CDR3 DNA: TGCGCCAGCAGTGAAAACAATGAGCAGTTCTTC. This sequence encodes CASSENNEQFF.

The chain combines TRBV10-3 with TRBJ2-5, with a possible D match to TRBD1 (6 bases). Trimming cost V 10 bases and J 5 bases, with 23 bases left between them. The CDR3 consists of 15 residues. Germline values: CDR1 ENHRY, CDR2 SYGVKD. The CDR3 is CATLQTGQLRETQYF. The CDR3 DNA is TGTGCCACCCTTCAGACAGGTCAACTAAGGGAGACCCAGTACTTC.

This chain connects TRBV7-2 to TRBJ1-2; D perhaps matches TRBD1 (6 bases). CDR3 length: 14 amino acids. V lost 5 bases and J 6 bases, leaving 16 bases between the germline ends. Germline V gene sequence: CDR1 SGHTA, CDR2 FQGNSA. CDR3 coding DNA: TGTGCCAGCAGCCCCCGGGCAGGGGCTGATGGCTACACCTTC. This codes for CASSPRAGADGYTF.

The chain uses TRBV20-1 and TRBJ1-2; TRBD1 matches at 7 bases. Germline assignment: CDR1 DFQATT and CDR2 SNEGSKA (reference sequence). The trim removed 5 bases at V and 5 bases at J, leaving 2 bases unmatched. The CDR3 runs 11 residues. CDR3 nucleotide sequence: TGCAGTGCTGCACAGGGGTATGGCTACACCTTC. Translating gives CSAAQGYGYTF.

The V gene is TRBV5-1, the J gene TRBJ2-3; 11 bases are a match to TRBD2. Germline values: CDR1 SGHRS, CDR2 YFSETQ. The CDR3 is made up of 18 amino acids. V shed 1 base and J 7 bases; nucleotides not matched to a gene: 14. CDR3 in DNA: TGCGCCAGCAGCTTGAATAGCGGGGGGGCCTCAGGTATGCATACGCAGTATTTT. Translation: CASSLNSGGASGMHTQYF. Drawing the rest from reference TRBV5-1 and TRBJ2-3, the complete variable domain is KAGVTQTPRYLIKTRGQQVTLSCSPISGHRSVSWYQQTPGQGLQFLFEYFSETQRNKGNFPGRFSGRQFSNSRSEMNVSTLELGDSALYLCASSLNSGGASGMHTQYFGPGTRLTVL.

J is TRBJ2-1 and V is TRBV7-8; 10 bases are a match to TRBD1. CDR1 is SGHVS, CDR2 FQNEAQ, per germline. The ends lost 6 bases at V and 2 bases at J; junction bases unmatched: 7. The CDR3 loop spans 16 amino acids. CDR3 nucleotide sequence: TGTGCCAGCAGGCCTTCGGGACAGGGGACCTACAATGAGCAGTTCTTC. Amino acid sequence: CASRPSGQGTYNEQFF.

The gene calls are TRBV2 and TRBJ2-1; 7 bases are a match to TRBD1. The trim removed 7 bases at V and 0 bases at J, leaving 3 bases unmatched. The length of the CDR3 is 14 residues. Germline V CDR1 and CDR2: SNHLY, FYNNEI. The CDR3 sequence: CASKGQVSYNEQFF. CDR3 coding DNA: TGTGCCAGCAAAGGACAGGTCTCCTACAATGAGCAGTTCTTC. The whole variable domain, remainder taken from reference TRBV2 and TRBJ2-1, is EPEVTQTPSHQVTQMGQEVILRCVPISNHLYFYWYRQILGQKVEFLVSFYNNEISEKSEIFDDQFSVERPDGSNFTLKIRSTKLEDSAMYFCASKGQVSYNEQFFGPGTRLTVL.

This rearrangement joins TRBV27 to TRBJ2-7; tentatively, D is TRBD2 (6 bases). The CDR3 extends over 14 amino acids. Germline V gene sequence: CDR1 MNHEY, CDR2 SMNVEV (reference sequence). Trimming stripped 3 bases from V and 6 bases from J, with 15 bases between. The CDR3 DNA sequence: TGTGCCAGCAGTTTTGCGGGGAGTTTGGGCGAGCAGTACTTC. Translation: CASSFAGSLGEQYF.

As for this clone: Within the sample, other DNA sequences also encode this same CDR3. J is TRBJ2-7 and V is TRBV5-1; D perhaps matches TRBD2 (6 bases). The CDR3 runs to 11 residues. Germline lookup yields CDR1 SGHRS and CDR2 YFSETQ. Trimming took 5 bases from V and 3 from J, leaving 6 bases between them. CDR3 in DNA: TGCGCCAGCAGGGGAGGCTACGAGCAGTACTTC. It yields the protein CASRGGYEQYF. Together with reference TRBV5-1 and TRBJ2-7, the CDR3 gives the full variable domain: KAGVTQTPRYLIKTRGQQVTLSCSPISGHRSVSWYQQTPGQGLQFLFEYFSETQRNKGNFPGRFSGRQFSNSRSEMNVSTLELGDSALYLCASRGGYEQYFGPGTRLTVT.

This clone showed up just once. The V and J genes are TRBV14 and TRBJ2-1; TRBD1 is a possible D gene (5 bases). This CDR3 is 16 amino acids long. Deletions cut 2 bases from V and 1 base from J, with 12 bases between. CDR1 is SGHDN, CDR2 FVKESK, per germline. For the CDR3, the DNA is TGTGCCAGCAGCCAACCAGGCAGGGTATCCTACAATGAGCAGTTCTTC. Residues: CASSQPGRVSYNEQFF.

V usage is TRBV6-5 and J usage is TRBJ1-2; D is ambiguous. Trimming took 0 bases from V and 7 from J, leaving 9 bases between them. CDR3 length equals 13 residues. From germline, CDR1 is MNHEY and CDR2 SVGAGI. DNA of the CDR3: TGTGCCAGCAGTTACTCGGGTCGGGTTGGCTACACCTTC. Translation gives CASSYSGRVGYTF.

This chain links TRBV6-5 with TRBJ1-5, with D unclear. V dropped 0 bases and J dropped 10 bases, with 13 bases sitting between them. Germline assignment: CDR1 MNHEY and CDR2 SVGAGI. The CDR3 loop spans 14 amino acids. CDR3 residues: CASSYSAERGPQHF. The CDR3 nucleotides read TGTGCCAGCAGTTACTCGGCAGAAAGAGGACCCCAGCATTTT.

The chain employs TRBV18 and TRBJ1-5; 10 bases align to TRBD1. Losses at the gene ends were 3 bases for V and 6 bases for J; bases not matched to a gene: 14. The CDR3 covers 18 residues. Per germline, CDR1 KGHSH and CDR2 LQKENI. The CDR3 protein is CASSPKPGDRGGSQPQHF. CDR3 coding DNA: TGTGCCAGCTCACCTAAACCAGGGGACAGGGGAGGAAGTCAGCCCCAGCATTTT.

This rearrangement joins TRBV19 to TRBJ2-5; TRBD2 matches at 7 bases. The CDR3 extends over 15 amino acids. J lost 4 bases, V lost 8 bases, and 13 bases had no gene match. In germline, CDR1 is LNHDA, CDR2 SQIVND (reference sequence). The CDR3 nucleotides are TGTGCCAGTGAGGTGACGGGAGGCCATGGAGAGACCCAGTACTTC. Translated: CASEVTGGHGETQYF.

CDR3 sequence reads: CASSEADTEAFF. The DNA for the CDR3 is TGTGCCAGCAGTGAGGCCGATACTGAAGCTTTCTTT. The chain joins TRBV5-6 to TRBJ1-1; no reliable D call. Germline V lookup: CDR1 SGHDT, CDR2 YYEEEE. Trimming took off 5 bases at V and 5 bases at J, with 10 bases between the two ends. The CDR3 totals 12 residues.

This clone was picked up one time. This rearrangement joins TRBV19 to TRBJ2-5, with D perhaps matching TRBD1 (7 bases). The germline gives CDR1 LNHDA, CDR2 SQIVND (reference sequence). V dropped 1 base and J dropped 2 bases, with 11 bases sitting between them. The CDR3 loop spans 15 amino acids. As DNA, the CDR3 is TGTGCCAGTAGTATAGGCGGGACAGAGCAAGAGACCCAGTACTTC. It specifies CASSIGGTEQETQYF.

V is TRBV11-2 and J is TRBJ2-7; no firm D call. V dropped 4 bases and J dropped 4 bases, with 8 bases sitting between them. The germline CDR1 and CDR2 sequences are SGHAT and FQNNGV. The CDR3 has 12 residues. CDR3 DNA sequence: TGTGCCAGCAGCTCCGCCCCATACGAGCAGTACTTC. Translated: CASSSAPYEQYF.